This entry describes one TCR beta chain. It was treatment-naive patients with stable or active relapsing-remitting disease who made up the multiple sclerosis controls. Reverse transcription used roughly 0.5 to 1 ug RNA and random hexamers. The immunoSEQ assay covered 54 Vbeta and 13 Jbeta segments for CDR3. MiXCR, run by TCRdb on the immunoSEQ multiplex PCR reads, gives a single entry per CDR3 protein. This sample has approximately 180,000 distinct CDR3 sequences, with approximately 94% found just once. Germline-derived CDR1 and CDR2 are SQVTM and ANQGSEA. V lost 7 bases, J lost 3 bases, and 6 bases stayed unmatched. This CDR3 contains 12 residues. The sample originates from a study of CD8 T cells in Susac syndrome.

V and J are TRBV29-1 and TRBJ2-7; TRBD1 aligns across 7 bases. This receptor was taken from a human donor with multiple sclerosis. Sequencing used CD4+ T cells from PBMCs. The CDR3 is CSAWDSDYEQYF. For the CDR3, the DNA is TGCAGCGCCTGGGACAGCGACTACGAGCAGTACTTC.